A selection of T cell receptor beta chains follows, all from one sample in a study of blood T cell repertoires in COVID-19. TCRdb's table, derived via immunoSEQ multiplex PCR, lists solely in-frame clones and lacks some. This sample has under 250,000 clones, with approximately 80% found just once. The sequencing input was PBMCs or T cells enriched from blood (not recorded which). The receptors were sampled from a woman aged 50 to 60 with acute COVID-19. Both conserved end residues are part of each CDR3. The order of the fields is clone size, D gene, J gene, V gene, CDR3 DNA, CDR3 protein. D genes are given only for firm matches. Clone size is shown for a subset of rows, as once, few, many or a class of expanded clone.

clone size: .; D gene: TRBD1; J gene: TRBJ1-2; V gene: TRBV5-6; CDR3 DNA: TGTGCCAGCAGCTTGGAAGGGGGCCAGTATGGCTACACCTTC; CDR3 protein: CASSLEGGQYGYTF
clone size: few; D gene: TRBD1; J gene: TRBJ2-7; V gene: TRBV15; CDR3 DNA: TGTGCCACCAGCAGTAAGACAGGGGGTGACTACGAGCAGTACTTC; CDR3 protein: CATSSKTGGDYEQYF
clone size: .; D gene: .; J gene: TRBJ1-5; V gene: TRBV7-9; CDR3 DNA: TGTGCCAGCAGCTCCATGGCAGGGGATAGCAATCAGCCCCAGCATTTT; CDR3 protein: CASSSMAGDSNQPQHF
clone size: once; D gene: .; J gene: TRBJ1-2; V gene: TRBV11-3; CDR3 DNA: TGTGCCAGCAGCTTAATCGGGTTGGGTTCCTATGGCTACACCTTC; CDR3 protein: CASSLIGLGSYGYTF
clone size: few; D gene: .; J gene: TRBJ1-1; V gene: TRBV29-1; CDR3 DNA: TGCAGCGGTACGTCAGGGAACACTGAAGCTTTCTTT; CDR3 protein: CSGTSGNTEAFF
clone size: .; D gene: .; J gene: TRBJ1-3; V gene: TRBV14; CDR3 DNA: TGTGCCAGCAGCCAGTATATGGGGCCCCATTACTCTGGAAACACCATATATTTT; CDR3 protein: CASSQYMGPHYSGNTIYF
clone size: .; D gene: TRBD1; J gene: TRBJ2-5; V gene: TRBV6-2/TRBV6-3; CDR3 DNA: TGTGCCAGCAGTTATGGGGGACAGGTTTATGAGACCCAGTACTTC; CDR3 protein: CASSYGGQVYETQYF
clone size: .; D gene: .; J gene: TRBJ1-2; V gene: TRBV2; CDR3 DNA: TGTGCCAGCACTGTGATGGGGGCGAGCTATGGCTACACCTTC; CDR3 protein: CASTVMGASYGYTF
clone size: once; D gene: .; J gene: TRBJ2-1; V gene: TRBV6-2/TRBV6-3; CDR3 DNA: TGTGCCAGCAGTCAGCACAGCCATGAGCAGTTCTTC; CDR3 protein: CASSQHSHEQFF
clone size: many; D gene: TRBD1; J gene: TRBJ1-1; V gene: TRBV19; CDR3 DNA: TGTGCCAGTAGTCCCCGGGACAGGGGCGTTGAGGTCACTGAAGCTTTCTTT; CDR3 protein: CASSPRDRGVEVTEAFF
clone size: .; D gene: TRBD1; J gene: TRBJ1-1; V gene: TRBV6-2/TRBV6-3; CDR3 DNA: TGTGCCAGCAGTTACGGGCCAGGGGGGCGGGTTGAAGCTTTCTTT; CDR3 protein: CASSYGPGGRVEAFF
clone size: .; D gene: TRBD2; J gene: TRBJ2-1; V gene: TRBV4-3; CDR3 DNA: TGCGCCAGCAGCCAAGATGCTAAAACTAGCGGAAACAATGAGCAGTTCTTC; CDR3 protein: CASSQDAKTSGNNEQFF
clone size: many; D gene: .; J gene: TRBJ1-2; V gene: TRBV7-2; CDR3 DNA: TGTGCCAGCAGGTCCCTCCTACAGGGCTCTCTTGGCTACACCTTC; CDR3 protein: CASRSLLQGSLGYTF
clone size: .; D gene: .; J gene: TRBJ2-5; V gene: TRBV28; CDR3 DNA: TGTGCCAGCAGTTTAGAGGGCAGCCAAGAGACCCAGTACTTC; CDR3 protein: CASSLEGSQETQYF
clone size: few; D gene: TRBD1; J gene: TRBJ1-4; V gene: TRBV12-3/TRBV12-4; CDR3 DNA: TGTGCCAGCAGTCGGGACAGGGACGAAAAACTGTTTTTT; CDR3 protein: CASSRDRDEKLFF
clone size: .; D gene: .; J gene: TRBJ2-4; V gene: TRBV6-5; CDR3 DNA: TGTGCCACGCAACCCGGAGCCAAAAACATTCAGTACTTC; CDR3 protein: CATQPGAKNIQYF